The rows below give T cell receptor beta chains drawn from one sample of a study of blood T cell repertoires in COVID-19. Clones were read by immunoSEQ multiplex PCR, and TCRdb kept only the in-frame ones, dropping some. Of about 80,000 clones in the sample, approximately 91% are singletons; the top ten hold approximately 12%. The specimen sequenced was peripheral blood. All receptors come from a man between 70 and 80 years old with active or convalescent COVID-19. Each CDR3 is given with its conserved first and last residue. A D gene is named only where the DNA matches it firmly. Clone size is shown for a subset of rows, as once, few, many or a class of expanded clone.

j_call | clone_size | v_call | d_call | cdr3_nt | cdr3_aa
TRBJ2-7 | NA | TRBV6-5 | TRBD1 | TGTGCCAGCAGACCCCGGGACAGGTCCCCCTACGAGCAGTACTTC | CASRPRDRSPYEQYF
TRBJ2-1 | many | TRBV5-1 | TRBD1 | TGCGCCAGCAGCGACTTCCGGGACAGGGTCTACAATGAGCAGTTCTTC | CASSDFRDRVYNEQFF
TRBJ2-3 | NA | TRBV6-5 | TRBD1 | TGTGCCAGCTCCTTAGTTACAGGGGGCCCAGATACGCAGTATTTT | CASSLVTGGPDTQYF
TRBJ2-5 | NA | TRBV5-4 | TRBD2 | TGTGCCAGCAGCCCTACGGGGGGGCCACAAGAGACCCAGTACTTC | CASSPTGGPQETQYF
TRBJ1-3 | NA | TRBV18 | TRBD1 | TGTGCCAGCTTTGGGACAGAGGGAAACACCATATATTTT | CASFGTEGNTIYF
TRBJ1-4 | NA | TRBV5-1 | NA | TGCGCCAGCAGCTTGGAGGCAGGCGGGGCTAATGAAAAACTGTTTTTT | CASSLEAGGANEKLFF
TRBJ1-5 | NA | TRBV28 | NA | TGTGCCAGCGGGACCCTGGGACACCGGAATCAGCCCCAGCATTTT | CASGTLGHRNQPQHF
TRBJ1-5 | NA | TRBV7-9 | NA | TGTGCCAGCAGCCAGCGCGGAGGCCATCAGCCCCAGCATTTT | CASSQRGGHQPQHF
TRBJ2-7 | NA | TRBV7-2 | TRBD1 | TGTGCCAGCAGCTGGACAGGAGACAACTACGAGCAGTACTTC | CASSWTGDNYEQYF
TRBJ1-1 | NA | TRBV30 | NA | TGTGCCTGGAGTATTGGTGGCGGCACTGAAGCTTTCTTT | CAWSIGGGTEAFF
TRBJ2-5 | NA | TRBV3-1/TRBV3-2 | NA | TGTGCCAGCAGCCCCCGGGACTTTCAAGAGACCCAGTACTTC | CASSPRDFQETQYF
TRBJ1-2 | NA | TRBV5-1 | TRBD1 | TGCGCCAGCAGCTTCGCAAGGGACAGGGGGCGAGGCTACACCTTC | CASSFARDRGRGYTF
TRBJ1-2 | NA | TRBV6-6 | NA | TGTGCCAGCCGACTAGCACCGGATAACTATGGCTACACCTTC | CASRLAPDNYGYTF
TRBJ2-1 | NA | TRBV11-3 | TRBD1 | TGTGCCAGCAGCCGAGGGACAGGGGAATACAATGAGCAGTTCTTC | CASSRGTGEYNEQFF
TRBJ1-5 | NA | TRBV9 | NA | TGTGCCAGCAGCCTAGGAGGCGGGAGCAATCAGCCCCAGCATTTT | CASSLGGGSNQPQHF
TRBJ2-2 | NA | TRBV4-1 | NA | TGCGCCAGCAGCCCGCTGGTATTACAGGGCACCGGGGAGCTGTTTTTT | CASSPLVLQGTGELFF
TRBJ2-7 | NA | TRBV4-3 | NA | TGCGCCAGCAGCCATTCGGGTTCGGGGAGCTCCTACGAGCAGTACTTC | CASSHSGSGSSYEQYF
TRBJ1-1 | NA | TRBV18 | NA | TGTGCCAGCTCACCACCGAAGGGGGCTGAAGCTTTCTTT | CASSPPKGAEAFF
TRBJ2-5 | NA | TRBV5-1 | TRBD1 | TGCGCCAGCAGCATAGTACGAGGGGGCAGAGAGACCCAGTACTTC | CASSIVRGGRETQYF
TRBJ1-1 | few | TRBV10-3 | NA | TGTGCCATCAGCCCGGCAGGGAACACTGAAGCTTTCTTT | CAISPAGNTEAFF
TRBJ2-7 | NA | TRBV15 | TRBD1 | TGTGCCACCAGCGGGGAGGACAGGGTGGGTCGATACGAGCAGTACTTC | CATSGEDRVGRYEQYF
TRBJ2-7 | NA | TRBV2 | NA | TGTGCCAGCAGTGAAGTAGGAGGATACGAGCAGTACTTC | CASSEVGGYEQYF
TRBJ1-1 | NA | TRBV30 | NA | TGTGCCTGGAGTGTGGGGCGGGGTGCTGAAGCTTTCTTT | CAWSVGRGAEAFF
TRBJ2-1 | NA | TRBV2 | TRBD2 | TGTGCCAGCAGTGAAAGTAGCGGGGGGGCCTATGAGCAGTTCTTC | CASSESSGGAYEQFF
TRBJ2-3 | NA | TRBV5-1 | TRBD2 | TGCGCCAGCAGCTTGATTCGTGCTAGCGGGGGTGGGGATACGCAGTATTTT | CASSLIRASGGGDTQYF
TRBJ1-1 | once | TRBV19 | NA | TGTGCCAGTGACCACAGACAGGCCGCCTGGAACACTGAAGCTTTCTTT | CASDHRQAAWNTEAFF
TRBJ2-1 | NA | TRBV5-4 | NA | TGTGCCAGCAGCAGGAGTGGTGGGTCCTACAATGAGCAGTTCTTC | CASSRSGGSYNEQFF
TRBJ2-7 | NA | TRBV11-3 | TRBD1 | TGTGCCAGCAGCCCGGACAGGGGCCACGAGCAGTACTTC | CASSPDRGHEQYF
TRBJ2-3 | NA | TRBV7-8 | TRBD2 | TGTGCCAGCAGCTTATCAGCGGGGGGAAGCACAGATACGCAGTATTTT | CASSLSAGGSTDTQYF
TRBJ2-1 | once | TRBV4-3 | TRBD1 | TGCGCCAGCAGCCATCCGGGACAGGGGCGAAATGAGCAGTTCTTC | CASSHPGQGRNEQFF
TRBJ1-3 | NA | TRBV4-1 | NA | TGCGCCAGCAGCCAAGCTGGCGGGTTTGGAAACACCATATATTTT | CASSQAGGFGNTIYF
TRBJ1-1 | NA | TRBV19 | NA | TGTGCCAGTAGTGAGGAGAGTCCTTTAGGAACTGAAGCTTTCTTT | CASSEESPLGTEAFF
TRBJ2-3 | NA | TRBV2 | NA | TGTGCCAGCAGTAAGGAACAGGGATACACAGATACGCAGTATTTT | CASSKEQGYTDTQYF